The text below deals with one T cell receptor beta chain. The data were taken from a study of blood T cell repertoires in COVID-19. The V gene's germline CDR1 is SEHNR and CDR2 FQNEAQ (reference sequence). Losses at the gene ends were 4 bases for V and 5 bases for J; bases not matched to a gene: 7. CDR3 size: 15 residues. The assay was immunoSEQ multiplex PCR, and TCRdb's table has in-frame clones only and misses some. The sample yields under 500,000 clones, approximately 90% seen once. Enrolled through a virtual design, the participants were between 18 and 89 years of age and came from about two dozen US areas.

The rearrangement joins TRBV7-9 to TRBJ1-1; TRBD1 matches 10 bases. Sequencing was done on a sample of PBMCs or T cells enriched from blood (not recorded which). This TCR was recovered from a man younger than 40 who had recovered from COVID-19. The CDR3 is CASSWTGGLGTEAFF. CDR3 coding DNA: TGTGCCAGCAGCTGGACAGGGGGTTTGGGTACTGAAGCTTTCTTT.